The rows below give T cell receptor beta chains drawn from one sample of a study of blood T cell repertoires in COVID-19. Profiling relied on immunoSEQ multiplex PCR, and the TCRdb table lists in-frame clones only, not all of them. Of 150,000 to 200,000 clones in the sample, approximately 87% were seen once. What was sequenced was peripheral blood. The receptor source for this set is a man between 35 and 55 years old with active or convalescent COVID-19. CDR3s include the opening cysteine and the closing phenylalanine or tryptophan. The D gene is left open where the match is weak. The size field is filled for only some rows; it gives once, few, many or a size class.

J: TRBJ1-1
V: TRBV29-1
D: TRBD1
size: many
DNA: TGCAGCGCCGGACAGGCTGAAGCTTTCTTT
CDR3: CSAGQAEAFF

J: TRBJ1-4
V: TRBV3-1/TRBV3-2
D: NA
size: NA
DNA: TGTGCCAGCAGCCTTACCGACAGGAGTAATGAAAAACTGTTTTTT
CDR3: CASSLTDRSNEKLFF

J: TRBJ1-3
V: TRBV14
D: TRBD1
size: NA
DNA: TGTGCCAGCAGCCCGCAGGGGGCTACGGGGAACACCATATATTTT
CDR3: CASSPQGATGNTIYF

J: TRBJ2-2
V: TRBV9
D: NA
size: NA
DNA: TGTGCCAGCAGCCTCCGTCAGGCCGGGGAGCTGTTTTTT
CDR3: CASSLRQAGELFF

J: TRBJ1-1
V: TRBV10-3
D: TRBD1
size: NA
DNA: TGTGCCACCGCGGGGACAGGTTTGAACACTGAAGCTTTCTTT
CDR3: CATAGTGLNTEAFF

J: TRBJ2-7
V: TRBV6-5
D: NA
size: NA
DNA: TGTGCCAGCGCCCCCGGAGGAGGGGCGCGGAACGAGCAGTACTTC
CDR3: CASAPGGGARNEQYF

J: TRBJ1-4
V: TRBV5-8
D: NA
size: NA
DNA: TGTGCCAGCAGCCCCCGGCGGGGGGCCTATGAAAAACTGTTTTTT
CDR3: CASSPRRGAYEKLFF

J: TRBJ1-5
V: TRBV5-1
D: NA
size: NA
DNA: TGCGCCAGCAGCTTGGAGGCGGAGTTAAATCAGCCCCAGCATTTT
CDR3: CASSLEAELNQPQHF

J: TRBJ2-1
V: TRBV6-2/TRBV6-3
D: NA
size: NA
DNA: TGTGCCAGCAGTTACATGGGCGGGCGGGACAATGAGCAGTTCTTC
CDR3: CASSYMGGRDNEQFF

J: TRBJ2-2
V: TRBV29-1
D: NA
size: NA
DNA: TGCAGCGTTAGTTTCCGGGGCACCGGGGAGCTGTTTTTT
CDR3: CSVSFRGTGELFF

J: TRBJ1-2
V: TRBV6-5
D: TRBD1
size: few
DNA: TGTGCCAGCACCTGGACCGGGACAGCGTCATATGGCTACACCTTC
CDR3: CASTWTGTASYGYTF

J: TRBJ1-1
V: TRBV19
D: TRBD1
size: NA
DNA: TGTGCCAGTACCGGCGGTGGGACGGACAGGGGCGTCGGCACTGAAGCTTTCTTT
CDR3: CASTGGGTDRGVGTEAFF

J: TRBJ1-2
V: TRBV12-3/TRBV12-4
D: NA
size: once
DNA: TGTGCCAGCAGTTTCTCTAACTATGGCTACACCTTC
CDR3: CASSFSNYGYTF

J: TRBJ1-2
V: TRBV21-1
D: NA
size: NA
DNA: TGTGCCAGCAGCATCCCGGGACAGGGGTTTCGGAGCTATGGCTACACCTTC
CDR3: CASSIPGQGFRSYGYTF

J: TRBJ1-2
V: TRBV5-1
D: NA
size: NA
DNA: TGCGCCAGCAGCTTTCGGCAGGACTTCTATGGCTACACCTTC
CDR3: CASSFRQDFYGYTF

J: TRBJ1-5
V: TRBV3-1/TRBV3-2
D: NA
size: NA
DNA: TGTGCCAGCAGCATTGACAGGTGGTATAGCAATCAGCCCCAGCATTTT
CDR3: CASSIDRWYSNQPQHF

J: TRBJ1-4
V: TRBV6-5
D: TRBD1
size: NA
DNA: TGTGCCACCCGAGGAGGGGGCGAAAAACTGTTTTTT
CDR3: CATRGGGEKLFF

J: TRBJ1-4
V: TRBV6-5
D: NA
size: NA
DNA: TGTGCCAGCAGCCGCGACATAAGGGGGAGTGAAAAACTGTTTTTT
CDR3: CASSRDIRGSEKLFF

J: TRBJ1-4
V: TRBV28
D: NA
size: NA
DNA: TGTGCCAGCAGTACGGACAGTAATGAAAAACTGTTTTTT
CDR3: CASSTDSNEKLFF

J: TRBJ1-2
V: TRBV3-1/TRBV3-2
D: NA
size: NA
DNA: TGTGCCAGCAGCCTTAATGTAGGACATTATGGCTACACCTTC
CDR3: CASSLNVGHYGYTF

J: TRBJ2-5
V: TRBV4-2
D: NA
size: once
DNA: TGTGCCAGCAGCCAAGAGGGGCGGCCCCAAGAGACCCAGTACTTC
CDR3: CASSQEGRPQETQYF

J: TRBJ2-1
V: TRBV5-1
D: NA
size: NA
DNA: TGCGCCAGCAGCTTGTTATCCGGGGACTACAATGAGCAGTTCTTC
CDR3: CASSLLSGDYNEQFF

J: TRBJ1-1
V: TRBV4-2
D: NA
size: NA
DNA: TGTGCCAGCAGCCAGATGTGGGCGTCGGCTGAAGCTTTCTTT
CDR3: CASSQMWASAEAFF

J: TRBJ1-2
V: TRBV5-8
D: NA
size: NA
DNA: TGTGCCAGCAGCTTGGTAACAGGGACTAGTTTTGTTCATGGCTACACCTTC
CDR3: CASSLVTGTSFVHGYTF

J: TRBJ1-6
V: TRBV5-6
D: NA
size: NA
DNA: TGTGCCAGCAGCTTGGACAGCTATAATTCACCCCTCCACTTT
CDR3: CASSLDSYNSPLHF

J: TRBJ2-5
V: TRBV4-1
D: NA
size: NA
DNA: TGCGCCAGCAGCCAAGGGTTTCGGGAGACCCAGTACTTC
CDR3: CASSQGFRETQYF

J: TRBJ2-7
V: TRBV9
D: TRBD2
size: NA
DNA: TGTGCCAGCAGCGTGGGGGGGACTACCCCCTACGAGCAGTACTTC
CDR3: CASSVGGTTPYEQYF

J: TRBJ1-1
V: TRBV6-5
D: NA
size: NA
DNA: TGTGCCAGCAGTTACTCCAGGGGCACTGGTGAAGCTTTCTTT
CDR3: CASSYSRGTGEAFF

J: TRBJ2-1
V: TRBV27
D: TRBD1
size: NA
DNA: TGTGCCAGCAGTTTATTGAGGGGGCGCGATGAGCAGTTCTTC
CDR3: CASSLLRGRDEQFF

J: TRBJ2-2
V: TRBV4-1
D: TRBD1
size: NA
DNA: TGCGCCAGCAGCCAGACGACAGGGGGTCACTGGAACACCGGGGAGCTGTTTTTT
CDR3: CASSQTTGGHWNTGELFF

J: TRBJ2-7
V: TRBV9
D: NA
size: NA
DNA: TGTGCCAGCAGCGTAGCAGGCAGTATCTACGAGCAGTACTTC
CDR3: CASSVAGSIYEQYF

J: TRBJ1-2
V: TRBV19
D: NA
size: NA
DNA: TGTGCCAGTAGTATGCCAGGGTTAAACTATGGCTACACCTTC
CDR3: CASSMPGLNYGYTF

J: TRBJ2-1
V: TRBV12-5
D: TRBD2
size: NA
DNA: TGTGCTAGTGGTTTGGTACCGGGAGGTGAGCAGTTCTTC
CDR3: CASGLVPGGEQFF

J: TRBJ2-7
V: TRBV6-2/TRBV6-3
D: NA
size: NA
DNA: TGTGCCAGCAGTTACTCAACCCGGGACAAAGCCTACGAGCAGTACTTC
CDR3: CASSYSTRDKAYEQYF

J: TRBJ1-2
V: TRBV5-8
D: TRBD1
size: NA
DNA: TGTGCCAGCAGCTTGCCCTTAGGGGGCGGCTATGGCTACACCTTC
CDR3: CASSLPLGGGYGYTF

J: TRBJ1-4
V: TRBV11-2
D: NA
size: NA
DNA: TGTGCCAGCAGCCCCAGGGTCCGGGAAAAACTGTTTTTT
CDR3: CASSPRVREKLFF

J: TRBJ1-5
V: TRBV6-2/TRBV6-3
D: TRBD1
size: NA
DNA: TGTGCCAGCAGTTACTCGATTGGACAGGGCAGTTTTGGCAATCAGCCCCAGCATTTT
CDR3: CASSYSIGQGSFGNQPQHF

J: TRBJ1-2
V: TRBV5-1
D: NA
size: NA
DNA: TGCGCCAGCAGCGGGCCCGGGAGGGAGAAGTGGGATGGCTACACCTTC
CDR3: CASSGPGREKWDGYTF

J: TRBJ2-3
V: TRBV7-9
D: NA
size: NA
DNA: TGTGCCAGCAGCCCGAAACTACGAGCAGATACGCAGTATTTT
CDR3: CASSPKLRADTQYF

J: TRBJ1-2
V: TRBV9
D: NA
size: NA
DNA: TGTGCCAGCAGCCCTCCAGGATCCCGGGATTCTAACTATGGCTACACCTTC
CDR3: CASSPPGSRDSNYGYTF

J: TRBJ1-1
V: TRBV30
D: TRBD1
size: NA
DNA: TGTGCCTGGAGTTTCGGGACAGGGGAGAACACTGAAGCTTTCTTT
CDR3: CAWSFGTGENTEAFF

J: TRBJ2-3
V: TRBV11-1
D: NA
size: NA
DNA: TGTGCCAGCAGCTTTCGCAGGGCGGATACGCAGTATTTT
CDR3: CASSFRRADTQYF

J: TRBJ2-1
V: TRBV5-1
D: TRBD2
size: NA
DNA: TGCGCCAGCCGCATAATTCAGCGGGGGGGCCCCCACAATGAGCAGTTCTTC
CDR3: CASRIIQRGGPHNEQFF

J: TRBJ1-6
V: TRBV4-3
D: TRBD1
size: NA
DNA: TGCGCCAGCAGCCAAGGTGGGGACAGGGATAATTCACCCCTCCACTTT
CDR3: CASSQGGDRDNSPLHF

J: TRBJ2-1
V: TRBV6-2/TRBV6-3
D: TRBD2
size: NA
DNA: TGTGCCAGCAGTCTCAGAAGCGGGGGGGACTACAATGAGCAGTTCTTC
CDR3: CASSLRSGGDYNEQFF

J: TRBJ2-7
V: TRBV7-2
D: TRBD2
size: NA
DNA: TGTGCCAGCAGCTTGCAGCGGGGGGGCCAGTACGAGCAGTACTTC
CDR3: CASSLQRGGQYEQYF

J: TRBJ1-2
V: TRBV5-1
D: NA
size: once
DNA: TGCGCCAGCAGCCAGGCAGGGGCCCTCTATGGCTACACCTTC
CDR3: CASSQAGALYGYTF

J: TRBJ2-3
V: TRBV3-1/TRBV3-2
D: TRBD2
size: NA
DNA: TGTGCCAGCAGCCATTTCGGGGGGGCGATAAATACGCAGTATTTT
CDR3: CASSHFGGAINTQYF

J: TRBJ1-5
V: TRBV6-5
D: TRBD1
size: NA
DNA: TGTGCCAGCAGACGACAGGGGAATAGCAATCAGCCCCAGCATTTT
CDR3: CASRRQGNSNQPQHF

J: TRBJ1-6
V: TRBV7-2
D: NA
size: NA
DNA: TGTGCCAGCAGCTTTACCGATCGGACAGCTAATTCACCCCTCCACTTT
CDR3: CASSFTDRTANSPLHF

J: TRBJ1-6
V: TRBV9
D: TRBD1
size: NA
DNA: TGTGCCAGCAGCGTAGCGACAGGGTCGGGGAATTCACCCCTCCACTTT
CDR3: CASSVATGSGNSPLHF

J: TRBJ2-5
V: TRBV12-5
D: NA
size: NA
DNA: TGTGCTAGTGGTTTGGTTTTAACACAAGAGACCCAGTACTTC
CDR3: CASGLVLTQETQYF

J: TRBJ1-4
V: TRBV18
D: TRBD1
size: NA
DNA: TGTGCCAGCTCCCACCTCGGACAGGGCGGAAATGAAAAACTGTTTTTT
CDR3: CASSHLGQGGNEKLFF

J: TRBJ1-3
V: TRBV6-5
D: NA
size: NA
DNA: TGTGCCAGCAGTTTGTATGCGGGGTCTGGAAACACCATATATTTT
CDR3: CASSLYAGSGNTIYF